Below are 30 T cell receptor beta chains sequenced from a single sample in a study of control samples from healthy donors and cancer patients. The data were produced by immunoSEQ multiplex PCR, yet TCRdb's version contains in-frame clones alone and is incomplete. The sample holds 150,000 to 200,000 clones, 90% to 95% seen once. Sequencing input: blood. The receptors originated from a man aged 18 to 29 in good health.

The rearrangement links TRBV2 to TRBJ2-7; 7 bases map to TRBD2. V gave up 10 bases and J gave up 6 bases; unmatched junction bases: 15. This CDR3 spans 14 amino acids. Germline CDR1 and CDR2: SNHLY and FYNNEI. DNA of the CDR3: TGTGCCACTACAAAGGGGACTACACGGGGCGAGCAGTACTTC. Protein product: CATTKGTTRGEQYF.

The chain's CDR3 is CASKGQEAEAFF. As DNA, the CDR3 is TGTGCCAGCAAGGGGCAGGAAGCAGAAGCTTTCTTT. The chain is built from TRBV9 and TRBJ1-1; possible D gene TRBD1, 5 bases. V lost 6 bases, J lost 8 bases, and 14 bases lay in between. The germline V gene encodes CDR1 SGDLS and CDR2 YYNGEE. CDR3 length equals 12 residues.

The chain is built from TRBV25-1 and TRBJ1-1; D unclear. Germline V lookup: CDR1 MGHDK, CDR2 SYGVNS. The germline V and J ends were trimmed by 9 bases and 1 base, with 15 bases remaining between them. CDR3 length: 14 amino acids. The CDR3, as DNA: TGTGCCAGTCCCTCTGACAAGACGAACACTGAAGCTTTCTTT. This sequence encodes CASPSDKTNTEAFF.

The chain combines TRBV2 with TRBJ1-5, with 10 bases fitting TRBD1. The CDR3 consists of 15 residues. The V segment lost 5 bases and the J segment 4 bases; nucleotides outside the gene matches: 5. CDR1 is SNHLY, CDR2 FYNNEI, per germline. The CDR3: CASSRSGQGNQPQHF. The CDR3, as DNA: TGTGCCAGCAGTCGTTCGGGACAGGGGAATCAGCCCCAGCATTTT. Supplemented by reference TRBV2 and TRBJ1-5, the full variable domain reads EPEVTQTPSHQVTQMGQEVILRCVPISNHLYFYWYRQILGQKVEFLVSFYNNEISEKSEIFDDQFSVERPDGSNFTLKIRSTKLEDSAMYFCASSRSGQGNQPQHFGDGTRLSIL.

CDR3 loop: CASRGAYEQYF. The CDR3 nucleotides are TGTGCCAGCAGAGGGGCCTACGAGCAGTACTTC. V and J are TRBV6-5 and TRBJ2-7, with TRBD1 as a possible D gene (5 bases). The length of the CDR3 is 11 residues. Trimming cost V 6 bases and J 2 bases, with 5 bases left between them. The germline V gene encodes CDR1 MNHEY and CDR2 SVGAGI.

The DNA for the CDR3 is TGTGCCAGCAGCGCCTCCGGGCCTAACTATGGCTACACCTTC. Protein: CASSASGPNYGYTF. V and J are TRBV5-5 and TRBJ1-2; D is unclear. This CDR3 contains 14 residues. Trimming pared 4 bases from V and 0 bases from J, leaving 10 bases between. Germline V lookup: CDR1 SGHKS, CDR2 YYEKEE (reference sequence).

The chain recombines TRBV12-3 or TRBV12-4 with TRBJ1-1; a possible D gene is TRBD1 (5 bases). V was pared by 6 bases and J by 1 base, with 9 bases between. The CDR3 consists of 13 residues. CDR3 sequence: CASRGDRNTEAFF. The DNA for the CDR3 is TGTGCCAGCAGGGGGGATCGGAACACTGAAGCTTTCTTT.

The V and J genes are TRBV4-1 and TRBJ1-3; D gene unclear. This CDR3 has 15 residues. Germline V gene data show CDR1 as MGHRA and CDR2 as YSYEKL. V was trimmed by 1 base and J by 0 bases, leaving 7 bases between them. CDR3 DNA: TGCGCCAGCAGCCAAGGGTCCCACTCTGGAAACACCATATATTTT. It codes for CASSQGSHSGNTIYF.

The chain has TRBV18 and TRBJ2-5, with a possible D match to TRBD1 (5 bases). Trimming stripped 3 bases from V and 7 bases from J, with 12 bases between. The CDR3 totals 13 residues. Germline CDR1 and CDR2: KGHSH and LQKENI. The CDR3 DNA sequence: TGTGCCAGCTCACCTGGGGCCGCAGTGACCCAGTACTTC. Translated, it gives CASSPGAAVTQYF. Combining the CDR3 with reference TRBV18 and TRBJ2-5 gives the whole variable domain NAGVMQNPRHLVRRRGQEARLRCSPMKGHSHVYWYRQLPEEGLKFMVYLQKENIIDESGMPKERFSAEFPKEGPSILRIQQVVRGDSAAYFCASSPGAAVTQYFGPGTRLLVL.

CDR3 DNA: TGTGCCAGCAGCCAGGACAGGGCTCAGCCCCAGCATTTT. Translating it yields CASSQDRAQPQHF. The chain uses TRBV7-3 and TRBJ1-5, with TRBD1 identical over 8 bases. CDR3 length: 13 amino acids. The V and J ends lost 5 bases and 6 bases, in that order; junction bases with no gene match: 3. CDR1 and CDR2 (germline): SGHTA, FQGTGA.

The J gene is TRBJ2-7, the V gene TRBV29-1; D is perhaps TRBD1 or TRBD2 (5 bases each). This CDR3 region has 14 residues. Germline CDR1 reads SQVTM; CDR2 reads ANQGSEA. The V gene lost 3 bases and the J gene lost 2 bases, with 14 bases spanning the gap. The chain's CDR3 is CSVEAGDLTYEQYF. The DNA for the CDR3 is TGCAGCGTTGAGGCTGGGGACCTAACCTACGAGCAGTACTTC.

DNA for the CDR3: TGTGCCAGCAGCCCGACTGGGGTGGGAAACTATGGCTACACCTTC. This codes for CASSPTGVGNYGYTF. This chain joins TRBV5-5 and TRBJ1-2; D remains ambiguous. The V gene's germline CDR1 is SGHKS and CDR2 YYEKEE (reference sequence). V shed 4 bases and J shed 2 bases, with 15 bases lying between them. This CDR3 region has 15 residues. The full variable domain, completed using reference TRBV5-5 and TRBJ1-2, is DAGVTQSPTHLIKTRGQQVTLRCSPISGHKSVSWYQQVLGQGPQFIFQYYEKEERGRGNFPDRFSARQFPNYSSELNVNALLLGDSALYLCASSPTGVGNYGYTFGSGTRLTVV.

In DNA, the CDR3 is TGCGCCAGCAGCTTGGGCTCTAGCGGGGGACCGAGCACAGATACGCAGTATTTT. Protein sequence: CASSLGSSGGPSTDTQYF. The chain links TRBV5-1 to TRBJ2-3; TRBD2 agrees at 10 bases. Looked up from germline, CDR1 is SGHRS and CDR2 is YFSETQ. This CDR3 is built from 18 residues. V lost 0 bases and J lost 0; bases outside the gene matches: 7.

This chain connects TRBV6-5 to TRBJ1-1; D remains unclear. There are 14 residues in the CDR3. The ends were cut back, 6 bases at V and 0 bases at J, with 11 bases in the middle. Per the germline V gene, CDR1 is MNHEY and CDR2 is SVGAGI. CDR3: CASSPEEMNTEAFF. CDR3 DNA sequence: TGTGCCAGCAGCCCAGAGGAGATGAACACTGAAGCTTTCTTT.

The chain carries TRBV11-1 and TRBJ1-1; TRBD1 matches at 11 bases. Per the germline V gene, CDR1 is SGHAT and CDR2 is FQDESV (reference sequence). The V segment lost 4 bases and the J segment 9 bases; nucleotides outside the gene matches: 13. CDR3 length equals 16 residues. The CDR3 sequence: CASSYGQGANEGKAFF. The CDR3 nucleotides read TGTGCCAGCAGCTATGGACAGGGGGCTAATGAGGGGAAAGCTTTCTTT.

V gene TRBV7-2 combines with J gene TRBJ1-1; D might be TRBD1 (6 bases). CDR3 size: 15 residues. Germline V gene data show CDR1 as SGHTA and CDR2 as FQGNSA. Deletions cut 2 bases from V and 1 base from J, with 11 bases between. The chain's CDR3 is CASSLYPQGNTEAFF. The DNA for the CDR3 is TGTGCCAGCAGCTTATACCCACAGGGGAACACTGAAGCTTTCTTT. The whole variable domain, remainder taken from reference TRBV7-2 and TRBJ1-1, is GAGVSQSPSNKVTEKGKDVELRCDPISGHTALYWYRQSLGQGLEFLIYFQGNSAPDKSGLPSDRFSAERTGGSVSTLTIQRTQQEDSAVYLCASSLYPQGNTEAFFGQGTRLTVV.

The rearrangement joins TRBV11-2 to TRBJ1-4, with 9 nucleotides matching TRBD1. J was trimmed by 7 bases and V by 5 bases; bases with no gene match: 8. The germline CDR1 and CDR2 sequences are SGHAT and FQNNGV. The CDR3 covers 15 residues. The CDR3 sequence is CASSRPGTGSEKLFF. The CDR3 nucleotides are TGTGCCAGCAGCCGTCCCGGGACAGGGTCTGAAAAACTGTTTTTT.

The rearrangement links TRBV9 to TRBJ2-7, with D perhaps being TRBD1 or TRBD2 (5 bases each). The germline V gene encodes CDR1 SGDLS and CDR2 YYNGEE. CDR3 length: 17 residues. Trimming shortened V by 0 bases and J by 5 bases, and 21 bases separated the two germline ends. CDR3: CASSVDVGWGTNDEQYF. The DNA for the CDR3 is TGTGCCAGCAGCGTAGATGTCGGATGGGGGACCAACGACGAGCAGTACTTC.

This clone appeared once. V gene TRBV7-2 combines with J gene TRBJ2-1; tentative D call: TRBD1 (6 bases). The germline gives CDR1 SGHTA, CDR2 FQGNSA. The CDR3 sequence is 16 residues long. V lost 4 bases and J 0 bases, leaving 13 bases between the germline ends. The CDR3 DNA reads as TGTGCCAGCAGCTCGTATCAGGGGAGCTCCTACAATGAGCAGTTCTTC. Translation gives CASSSYQGSSYNEQFF.

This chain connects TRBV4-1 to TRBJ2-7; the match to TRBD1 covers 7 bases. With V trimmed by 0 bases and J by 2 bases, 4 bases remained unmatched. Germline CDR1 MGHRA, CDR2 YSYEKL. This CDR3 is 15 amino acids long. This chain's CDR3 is CASSQDRDRTYEQYF. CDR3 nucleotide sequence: TGCGCCAGCAGCCAAGACCGGGACAGAACCTACGAGCAGTACTTC.

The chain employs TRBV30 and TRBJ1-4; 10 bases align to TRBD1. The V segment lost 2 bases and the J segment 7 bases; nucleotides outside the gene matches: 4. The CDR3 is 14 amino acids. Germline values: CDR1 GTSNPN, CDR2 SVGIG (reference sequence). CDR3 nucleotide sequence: TGTGCCTGGAGTTCCGGGACAGGGGCTGAAAAACTGTTTTTT. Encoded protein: CAWSSGTGAEKLFF.

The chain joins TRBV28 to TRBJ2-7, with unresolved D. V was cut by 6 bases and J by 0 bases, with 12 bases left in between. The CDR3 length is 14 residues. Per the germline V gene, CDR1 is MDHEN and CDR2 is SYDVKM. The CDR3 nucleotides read TGTGCCAGCAGACCCGAAGGGTACTCCTACGAGCAGTACTTC. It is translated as CASRPEGYSYEQYF.

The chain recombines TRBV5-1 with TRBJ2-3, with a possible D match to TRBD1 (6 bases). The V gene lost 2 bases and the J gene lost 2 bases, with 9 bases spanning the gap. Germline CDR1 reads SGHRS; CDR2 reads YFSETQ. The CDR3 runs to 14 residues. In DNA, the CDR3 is TGCGCCAGCAGCTTAGACAGGAACACAGATACGCAGTATTTT. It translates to CASSLDRNTDTQYF.

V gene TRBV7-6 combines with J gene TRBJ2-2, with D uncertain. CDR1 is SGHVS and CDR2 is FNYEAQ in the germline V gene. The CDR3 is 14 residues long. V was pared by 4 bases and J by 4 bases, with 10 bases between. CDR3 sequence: CASSSNQFTGELFF. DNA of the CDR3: TGTGCCAGCAGCTCTAATCAATTCACCGGGGAGCTGTTTTTT. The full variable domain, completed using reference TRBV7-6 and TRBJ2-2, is GAGVSQSPRYKVTKRGQDVALRCDPISGHVSLYWYRQALGQGPEFLTYFNYEAQQDKSGLPNDRFSAERPEGSISTLTIQRTEQRDSAMYRCASSSNQFTGELFFGEGSRLTVL.

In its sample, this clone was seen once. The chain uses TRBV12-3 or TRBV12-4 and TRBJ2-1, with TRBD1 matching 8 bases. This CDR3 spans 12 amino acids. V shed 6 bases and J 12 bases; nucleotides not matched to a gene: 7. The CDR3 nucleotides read TGTGCCAGCAGCCCAGGGGGCGCGGGGCAGTTCTTC. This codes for CASSPGGAGQFF.

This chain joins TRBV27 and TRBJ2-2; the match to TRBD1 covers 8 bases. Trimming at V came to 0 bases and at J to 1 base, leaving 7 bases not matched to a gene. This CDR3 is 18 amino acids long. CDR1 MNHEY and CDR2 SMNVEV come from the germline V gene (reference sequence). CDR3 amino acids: CASSLSSGQALNTGELFF. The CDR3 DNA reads TGTGCCAGCAGTTTATCGTCGGGACAGGCCTTGAACACCGGGGAGCTGTTTTTT.

Here the CDR3 reads CASKPQGYYEQYF. The CDR3 nucleotides read TGTGCCAGCAAACCCCAGGGATACTACGAGCAGTACTTC. V is TRBV2 and J is TRBJ2-7, with D tentatively TRBD1 (5 bases). Germline CDR1 reads SNHLY; CDR2 reads FYNNEI. The V end was cut by 7 bases, the J end by 3 bases, with 13 bases between. CDR3 size: 13 residues.

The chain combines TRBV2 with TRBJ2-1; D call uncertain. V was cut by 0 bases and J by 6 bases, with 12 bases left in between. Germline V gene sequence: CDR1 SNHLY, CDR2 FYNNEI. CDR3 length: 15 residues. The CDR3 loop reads CASSEALMGFNEQFF. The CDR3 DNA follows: TGTGCCAGCAGTGAAGCGCTGATGGGATTCAATGAGCAGTTCTTC.

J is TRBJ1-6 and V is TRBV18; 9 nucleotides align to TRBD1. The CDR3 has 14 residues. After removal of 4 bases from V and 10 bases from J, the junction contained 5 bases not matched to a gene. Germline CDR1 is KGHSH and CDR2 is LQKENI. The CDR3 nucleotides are TGTGCCAGCTCACATGACAGGGGGGACTCACCCCTCCACTTT. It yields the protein CASSHDRGDSPLHF.

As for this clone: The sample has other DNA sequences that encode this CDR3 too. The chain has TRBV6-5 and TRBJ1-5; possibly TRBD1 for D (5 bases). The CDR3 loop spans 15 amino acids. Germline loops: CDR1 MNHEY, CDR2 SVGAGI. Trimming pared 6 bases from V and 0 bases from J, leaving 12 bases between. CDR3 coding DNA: TGTGCCAGCAGAGGGACGTTGTATAGCAATCAGCCCCAGCATTTT. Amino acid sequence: CASRGTLYSNQPQHF.